The present TCR beta chain was sequenced within a study of cytomegalovirus exposure and HLA in healthy donors. Study-level findings and limits: Most TCR sequences were uncommon, yet certain public TCRs appeared in many donors. In an earlier analysis, about 90% or about 30%: the productive usage of most TCR beta V segments. Accurate HLA-A and HLA-B prediction from TCR beta sequences was reported for most subjects.

The V gene's germline CDR1 is MNHEY and CDR2 SVGAGI. The V gene end was trimmed by 6 bases and the J gene end by 8 bases; junction bases not matched to a gene: 7. The CDR3 spans 14 residues. Comment on this clone: Its antigen is not known.

The donors, nominally healthy at sampling, likely had unrecorded immune exposures. PCR used 60 Vbeta primers and 13 Jbeta primers. The repertoire was sequenced with immunoSEQ multiplex PCR; TCRdb's copy has only in-frame clones and lacks some. The sample includes approximately 32,000 clones, 90% to 95% of them seen just once. The sequenced sample was PBMCs. This sequence was found in a woman aged 18-30 years in good health and CMV-seronegative. The chain is built from TRBV6-5 and TRBJ1-4, with 9 bases identical to TRBD1. For the CDR3, the DNA is TGTGCCAGCAGGAGGACAGGGGTCGGAGAAAAACTGTTTTTT. It specifies CASRRTGVGEKLFF.